Listed below are T cell receptor beta chains from one sample, sequenced in a study of response to subunit inactivated influenza vaccine. From the RT-PCR reads, TCRdb called clonotypes with MiXCR, one entry per CDR3 protein. Here the sample spans about 780,000 distinct CDR3 sequences, less than 20% being singletons. The sample here was PBMCs from blood, taken around 5 days after vaccination. The receptors originated from a man aged 45-65 years who received an inactivated influenza vaccine. CDR3s include the opening cysteine and the closing phenylalanine or tryptophan. The D gene is left open where the match is weak. Clone size appears in some rows only: once, few, many, or a class for an expanded clone.

D | J | V | size | CDR3 | DNA
. | TRBJ2-7 | TRBV4-1 | . | CASSQTGTPYEQYF | TGCGCCAGCAGCCAGACCGGGACACCGTACGAGCAGTACTTC
TRBD2 | TRBJ2-1 | TRBV2 | . | CASRGDYGEQFF | TGTGCCAGCAGAGGGGACTATGGAGAGCAGTTCTTC
. | TRBJ1-3 | TRBV12-3/TRBV12-4 | once | CASSRSTSGNTIYF | TGTGCCAGCAGTCGTTCCACCTCTGGAAACACCATATATTTT
TRBD1 | TRBJ2-5 | TRBV5-1 | . | CASSLAGQVGETQYF | TGCGCCAGCAGCTTGGCGGGACAGGTGGGGGAGACCCAGTACTTC
. | TRBJ2-2 | TRBV7-6 | . | CASSQPIGTGELFF | TGTGCCAGCAGCCAACCCATCGGGACCGGGGAGCTGTTTTTT
TRBD1 | TRBJ1-5 | TRBV20-1 | few | CSAYGTVAGEPQHF | TGCAGTGCTTACGGGACAGTTGCAGGGGAGCCCCAGCATTTT
TRBD1 | TRBJ1-6 | TRBV10-3 | few | CAIRGTDYNSPLHF | TGTGCCATCAGGGGGACAGACTATAATTCACCCCTCCACTTT
. | TRBJ2-1 | TRBV25-1 | . | CASSYTVHEQFF | TGTGCCAGCAGTTACACCGTCCATGAGCAGTTCTTC
. | TRBJ2-2 | TRBV7-2 | . | CASSLITDHTGELFF | TGTGCCAGCAGCTTAATAACGGACCACACCGGGGAGCTGTTTTTT
TRBD1 | TRBJ2-2 | TRBV10-3 | . | CAIRPGQGIWNTGELFF | TGTGCCATCAGACCGGGACAGGGAATTTGGAACACCGGGGAGCTGTTTTTT
. | TRBJ2-7 | TRBV6-2/TRBV6-3 | few | CASSYSRGAWEQYF | TGTGCCAGCAGTTACTCCCGCGGGGCCTGGGAGCAGTACTTC
. | TRBJ1-1 | TRBV6-2/TRBV6-3 | . | CASTAHARDTEAFF | TGTGCCAGCACCGCACATGCTAGAGATACTGAAGCTTTCTTT
. | TRBJ1-1 | TRBV20-1 | few | CSARKDMNTEAFF | TGCAGTGCTAGGAAGGATATGAACACTGAAGCTTTCTTT
. | TRBJ2-2 | TRBV7-2 | many | CASSPRVNTGELFF | TGTGCCAGCAGCCCCAGGGTTAACACCGGGGAGCTGTTTTTT
TRBD2 | TRBJ2-3 | TRBV9 | . | CASSVGAGGPSTDTQYF | TGTGCCAGCAGCGTAGGTGCGGGGGGTCCTAGCACAGATACGCAGTATTTT
TRBD2 | TRBJ2-3 | TRBV9 | . | CASGPSGFSTDTQYF | TGTGCCAGCGGGCCTAGCGGATTTAGCACAGATACGCAGTATTTT
. | TRBJ1-1 | TRBV2 | . | CASSVGTKNTEAFF | TGTGCCAGCAGTGTCGGGACAAAGAACACTGAAGCTTTCTTT
. | TRBJ2-7 | TRBV6-5 | . | CASSSLSRTDSYEQYF | TGTGCCAGCAGTTCCCTCTCCCGGACAGACTCCTACGAGCAGTACTTC
. | TRBJ2-7 | TRBV4-1 | few | CASSSRGGSGEQYF | TGCGCCAGCAGCTCCAGAGGAGGGAGCGGCGAGCAGTACTTC
. | TRBJ2-6 | TRBV29-1 | . | CSVPGKESSGANVLTF | TGCAGCGTACCAGGGAAGGAGAGCTCTGGGGCCAACGTCCTGACTTTC
. | TRBJ2-5 | TRBV28 | few | CASSFYRSGIQETQYF | TGTGCCAGCAGTTTTTATCGGTCAGGGATACAAGAGACCCAGTACTTC
. | TRBJ2-1 | TRBV7-4 | few | CASSPVRCNEQFF | TGTGCCAGCAGCCCAGTACGTTGCAATGAGCAGTTCTTC
. | TRBJ1-2 | TRBV27 | . | CASSLTRAEGYTF | TGTGCCAGCAGTCTAACCAGGGCTGAGGGCTACACCTTC
. | TRBJ2-3 | TRBV20-1 | few | CSAVLVIGTDTQYF | TGCAGTGCTGTACTAGTGATAGGCACAGATACGCAGTATTTT
. | TRBJ2-7 | TRBV9 | few | CASSPGTARGYEQYF | TGTGCCAGCAGCCCCGGGACTGCTAGAGGTTACGAGCAGTACTTC
. | TRBJ2-1 | TRBV7-9 | few | CASSPRTDNEQFF | TGTGCCAGCAGCCCCCGGACAGACAATGAGCAGTTCTTC
. | TRBJ1-6 | TRBV4-3 | . | CASSRRVQGQYSPLHF | TGCGCCAGCAGCCGGCGGGTGCAGGGTCAATATTCACCCCTCCACTTT
TRBD2 | TRBJ2-1 | TRBV6-2/TRBV6-3 | . | CASSSGSGEQFF | TGTGCCAGTTCCAGCGGGAGTGGTGAGCAGTTCTTC
. | TRBJ1-1 | TRBV4-3 | . | CASSQDFRANTEAFF | TGCGCCAGCAGCCAAGATTTCCGAGCGAACACTGAAGCTTTCTTT
TRBD1 | TRBJ2-4 | TRBV10-3 | few | CATALTGVAKNIQYF | TGTGCCACTGCACTCACAGGGGTAGCCAAAAACATTCAGTACTTC
TRBD1 | TRBJ1-2 | TRBV12-3/TRBV12-4 | few | CASSFGTGLGYGYTF | TGTGCCAGCAGTTTTGGGACAGGGTTGGGCTATGGCTACACCTTC
. | TRBJ2-7 | TRBV5-1 | . | CATRGTVSSYEQYF | TGCGCTACCCGAGGGACGGTGAGCTCCTACGAGCAGTACTTC
TRBD1 | TRBJ2-7 | TRBV5-1 | . | CASSLDGTAFYEQYF | TGCGCCAGCAGCTTGGATGGGACAGCCTTTTACGAGCAGTACTTC
. | TRBJ1-5 | TRBV7-2 | many | CASSPRGGAYSNQPQHF | TGTGCCAGCAGCCCAAGAGGGGGGGCATATAGCAATCAGCCCCAGCATTTT
TRBD1 | TRBJ2-7 | TRBV28 | few | CASSETMWTGNYEQYF | TGTGCCAGCAGCGAAACGATGTGGACAGGGAACTACGAGCAGTACTTC
. | TRBJ2-7 | TRBV25-1 | few | CASSEGLVLSEQYF | TGTGCCAGCAGTGAAGGGCTAGTTTTGAGCGAGCAGTACTTC
TRBD1 | TRBJ2-5 | TRBV20-1 | . | CSASRQGAPLVGWGTQYF | TGCAGTGCTAGTAGACAGGGGGCGCCCCTAGTTGGATGGGGGACCCAGTACTTC
. | TRBJ2-3 | TRBV18 | few | CASSPYYSGSTDTQYF | TGTGCCAGCTCACCATACTATAGCGGTAGCACAGATACGCAGTATTTT
. | TRBJ2-7 | TRBV7-2 | few | CASSSPPVFEQYF | TGTGCCAGCAGCTCCCCCCCGGTTTTCGAGCAGTACTTC
TRBD1 | TRBJ2-1 | TRBV30 | many | CAWRATGDGYNEQFF | TGTGCCTGGAGGGCGACAGGGGACGGATACAATGAGCAGTTCTTC
. | TRBJ2-2 | TRBV7-3 | once | CASSLMANTGELFF | TGTGCCAGCAGCTTAATGGCCAACACCGGGGAGCTGTTTTTT
TRBD1 | TRBJ2-5 | TRBV5-1 | few | CASSLNRGPIWTQYF | TGCGCCAGCAGCTTGAACAGGGGCCCCATTTGGACCCAGTACTTC
TRBD1 | TRBJ1-2 | TRBV11-2 | few | CASSLTGQTNYGYTF | TGTGCCAGCAGCTTAACGGGACAGACTAACTATGGCTACACCTTC
. | TRBJ2-3 | TRBV12-3/TRBV12-4 | many | CASSSREAPSQYF | TGTGCCAGCAGTTCCCGGGAAGCCCCTTCGCAGTATTTT
TRBD1 | TRBJ1-6 | TRBV20-1 | . | CSARERQGNSPLHF | TGCAGTGCCAGAGAGAGACAGGGCAATTCACCCCTCCACTTT
TRBD1 | TRBJ2-7 | TRBV6-1 | . | CASSQPGQSYEQYF | TGTGCCAGCAGTCAGCCGGGACAGTCCTACGAGCAGTACTTC
. | TRBJ2-2 | TRBV9 | . | CASSPSQGSGTGELFF | TGTGCCAGCAGCCCTAGCCAGGGGTCGGGCACCGGGGAGCTGTTTTTT
. | TRBJ2-1 | TRBV28 | few | CASSLPSLGVNVKDEQFF | TGTGCCAGCAGTTTACCATCCTTGGGAGTTAACGTGAAGGATGAGCAGTTCTTC
. | TRBJ2-5 | TRBV20-1 | . | CSASQGGETQYF | TGCAGTGCTAGTCAGGGGGGTGAGACCCAGTACTTC
. | TRBJ1-2 | TRBV5-1 | . | CASSLTSGGDYGYTF | TGCGCCAGCAGCCTGACTTCGGGGGGTGACTATGGCTACACCTTC